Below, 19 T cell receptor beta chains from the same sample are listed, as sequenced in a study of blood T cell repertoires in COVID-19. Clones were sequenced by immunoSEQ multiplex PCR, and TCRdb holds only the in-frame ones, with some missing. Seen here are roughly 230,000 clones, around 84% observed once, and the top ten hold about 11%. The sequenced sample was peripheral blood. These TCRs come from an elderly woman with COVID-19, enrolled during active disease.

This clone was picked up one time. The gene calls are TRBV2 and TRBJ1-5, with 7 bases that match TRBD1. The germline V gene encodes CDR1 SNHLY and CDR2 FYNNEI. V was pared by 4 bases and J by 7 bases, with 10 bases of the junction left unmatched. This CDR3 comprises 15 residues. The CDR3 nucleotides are TGTGCCAGCAGTGTTGAAGACAGGGAACGGCAGCCCCAGCATTTT. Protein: CASSVEDRERQPQHF.

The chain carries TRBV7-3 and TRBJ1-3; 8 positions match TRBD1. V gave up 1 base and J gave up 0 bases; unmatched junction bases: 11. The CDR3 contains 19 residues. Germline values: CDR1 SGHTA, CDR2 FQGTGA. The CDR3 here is CASSLRAGTGGVSGNTIYF. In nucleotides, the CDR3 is TGTGCCAGCAGCTTAAGGGCCGGGACAGGAGGGGTCTCTGGAAACACCATATATTTT.

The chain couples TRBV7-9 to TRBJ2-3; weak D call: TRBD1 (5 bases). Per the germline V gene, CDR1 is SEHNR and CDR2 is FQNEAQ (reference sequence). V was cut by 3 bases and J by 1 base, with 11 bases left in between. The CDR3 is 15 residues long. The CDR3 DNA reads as TGTGCCAGCAGCTTTTATCAGGGCGGCACAGATACGCAGTATTTT. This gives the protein CASSFYQGGTDTQYF. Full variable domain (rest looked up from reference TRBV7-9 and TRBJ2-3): DTGVSQNPRHKITKRGQNVTFRCDPISEHNRLYWYRQTLGQGPEFLTYFQNEAQLEKSRLLSDRFSAERPKGSFSTLEIQRTEQGDSAMYLCASSFYQGGTDTQYFGPGTRLTVL.

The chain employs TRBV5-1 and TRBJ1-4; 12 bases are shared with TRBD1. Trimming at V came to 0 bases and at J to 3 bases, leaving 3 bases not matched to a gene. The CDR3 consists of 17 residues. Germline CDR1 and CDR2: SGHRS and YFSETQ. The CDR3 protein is CASSLAGTGGSNEKLFF. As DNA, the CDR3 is TGCGCCAGCAGCTTGGCCGGGACAGGGGGCTCTAATGAAAAACTGTTTTTT.

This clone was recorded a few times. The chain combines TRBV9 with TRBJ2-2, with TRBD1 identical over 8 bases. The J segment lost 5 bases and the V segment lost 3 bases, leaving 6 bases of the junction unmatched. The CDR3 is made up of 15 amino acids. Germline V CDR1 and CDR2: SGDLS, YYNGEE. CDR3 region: CASSATGAGTGELFF. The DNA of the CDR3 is TGTGCCAGCAGCGCGACAGGGGCCGGAACCGGGGAGCTGTTTTTT.

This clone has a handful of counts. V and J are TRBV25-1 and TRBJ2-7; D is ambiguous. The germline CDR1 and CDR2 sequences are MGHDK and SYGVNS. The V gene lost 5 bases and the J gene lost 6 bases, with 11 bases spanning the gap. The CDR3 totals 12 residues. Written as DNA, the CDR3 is TGTGCCAGCAGTACTACAAGAGGCGAGCAGTACTTC. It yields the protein CASSTTRGEQYF.

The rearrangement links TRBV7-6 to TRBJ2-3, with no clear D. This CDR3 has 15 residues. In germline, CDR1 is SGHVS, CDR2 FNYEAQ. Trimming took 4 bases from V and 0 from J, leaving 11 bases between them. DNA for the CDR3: TGTGCCAGCAGCTCTTTGACAACTAGCACAGATACGCAGTATTTT. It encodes CASSSLTTSTDTQYF.

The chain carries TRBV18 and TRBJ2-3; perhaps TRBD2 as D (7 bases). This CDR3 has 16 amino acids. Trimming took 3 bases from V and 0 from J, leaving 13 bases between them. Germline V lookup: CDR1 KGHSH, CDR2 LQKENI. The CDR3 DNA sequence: TGTGCCAGCTCACCCCAAGGGGGGGGGAGCACAGATACGCAGTATTTT. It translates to CASSPQGGGSTDTQYF.

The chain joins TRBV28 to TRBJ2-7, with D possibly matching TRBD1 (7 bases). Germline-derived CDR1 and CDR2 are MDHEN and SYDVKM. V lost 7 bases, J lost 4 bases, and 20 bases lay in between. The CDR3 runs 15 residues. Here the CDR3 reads CASTLGGTVPYEQYF. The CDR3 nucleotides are TGTGCCAGCACTCTAGGGGGGACAGTCCCATACGAGCAGTACTTC.

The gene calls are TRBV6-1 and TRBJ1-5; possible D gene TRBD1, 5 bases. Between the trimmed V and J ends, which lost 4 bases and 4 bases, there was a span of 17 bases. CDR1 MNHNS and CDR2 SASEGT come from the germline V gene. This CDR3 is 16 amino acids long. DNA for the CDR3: TGTGCCAGCAGTGCCCACGGCCAGGGAAGTAATCAGCCCCAGCATTTT. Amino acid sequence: CASSAHGQGSNQPQHF.

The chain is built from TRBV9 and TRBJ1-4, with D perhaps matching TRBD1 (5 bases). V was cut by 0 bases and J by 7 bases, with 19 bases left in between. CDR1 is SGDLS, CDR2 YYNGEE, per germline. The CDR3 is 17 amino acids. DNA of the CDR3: TGTGCCAGCAGCGTAGGGGGCATCAGGTTCCAAGGTGAAAAACTGTTTTTT. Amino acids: CASSVGGIRFQGEKLFF.

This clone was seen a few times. For the CDR3, the DNA is TGTGCCAGTAGTATCCGACACCGTACTAGCACAGATACGCAGTATTTT. It is translated as CASSIRHRTSTDTQYF. The V gene is TRBV19, the J gene TRBJ2-3; D remains ambiguous. This CDR3 spans 16 amino acids. The germline V gene encodes CDR1 LNHDA and CDR2 SQIVND (reference sequence). V shed 3 bases and J shed 0 bases, with 13 bases lying between them.

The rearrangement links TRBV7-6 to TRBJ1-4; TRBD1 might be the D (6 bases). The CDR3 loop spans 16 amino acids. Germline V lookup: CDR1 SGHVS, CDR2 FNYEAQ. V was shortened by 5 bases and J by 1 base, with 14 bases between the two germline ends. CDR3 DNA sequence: TGTGCCAGCAGCCTCAGGGACACGCGAACTAATGAAAAACTGTTTTTT. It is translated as CASSLRDTRTNEKLFF.

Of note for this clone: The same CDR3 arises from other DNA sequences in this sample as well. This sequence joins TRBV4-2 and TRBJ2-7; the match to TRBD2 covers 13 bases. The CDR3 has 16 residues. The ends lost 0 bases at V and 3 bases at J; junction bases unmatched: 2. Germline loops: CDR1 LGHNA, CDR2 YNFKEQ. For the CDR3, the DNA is TGTGCCAGCAGCCAAGATAGGACTAGCGGGGGCTACGAGCAGTACTTC. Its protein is CASSQDRTSGGYEQYF.

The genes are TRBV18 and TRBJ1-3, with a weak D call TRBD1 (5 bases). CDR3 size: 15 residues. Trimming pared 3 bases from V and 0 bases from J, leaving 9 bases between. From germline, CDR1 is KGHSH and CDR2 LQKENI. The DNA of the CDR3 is TGTGCCAGCTCACCGGAGGGGCTCTCTGGAAACACCATATATTTT. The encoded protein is CASSPEGLSGNTIYF.

The CDR3 is CASSLGRSGYNEQFF. The CDR3 DNA reads as TGTGCCAGCAGCTTGGGGAGGTCAGGCTACAATGAGCAGTTCTTC. This chain links TRBV7-8 with TRBJ2-1; the D gene is possibly TRBD2 (6 bases). This CDR3 spans 15 amino acids. Germline assignment: CDR1 SGHVS and CDR2 FQNEAQ. V shed 3 bases and J shed 3 bases, with 12 bases lying between them.

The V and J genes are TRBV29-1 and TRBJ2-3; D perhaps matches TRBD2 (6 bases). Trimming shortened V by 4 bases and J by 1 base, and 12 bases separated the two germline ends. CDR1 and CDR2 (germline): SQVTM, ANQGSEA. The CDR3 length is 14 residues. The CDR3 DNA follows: TGCAGCGTTGTCGGGGCTAGCGGCACAGATACGCAGTATTTT. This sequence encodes CSVVGASGTDTQYF.

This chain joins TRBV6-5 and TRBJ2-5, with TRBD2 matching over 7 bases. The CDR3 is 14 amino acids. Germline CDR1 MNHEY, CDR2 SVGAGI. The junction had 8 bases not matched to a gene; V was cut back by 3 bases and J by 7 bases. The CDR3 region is CASSYVSGEGTQYF. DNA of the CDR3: TGTGCCAGCAGTTATGTAAGCGGGGAGGGGACCCAGTACTTC.

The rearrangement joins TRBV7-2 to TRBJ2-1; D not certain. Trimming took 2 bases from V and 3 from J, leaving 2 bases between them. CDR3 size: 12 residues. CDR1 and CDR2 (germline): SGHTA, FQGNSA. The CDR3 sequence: CASSLLYNEQFF. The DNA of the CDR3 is TGTGCCAGCAGCTTACTCTACAATGAGCAGTTCTTC.